These T cell receptor beta chains were read from a single sample in a study of response to subunit inactivated influenza vaccine. TCRdb reprocessed the RT-PCR reads via MiXCR and lists one record per CDR3 protein. This sample has approximately 480,000 distinct CDR3 sequences; roughly 11% occur once, and the top ten carry approximately 12%. Source: PBMCs from blood, taken 45 days after vaccination. These receptors were taken from a man aged 45-65 years who received an inactivated influenza vaccine. The CDR3 runs from the conserved cysteine through the conserved F or W. The D gene is left open where the match is weak. Clone size is shown for a subset of rows, as once, few, many or a class of expanded clone.

J gene | V gene | D gene | clone size | CDR3 protein | CDR3 DNA
TRBJ2-1 | TRBV29-1 | TRBD2 | - | CSVEVLAGVGNEQLF | TGCAGTGTTGAAGTTCTAGCGGGAGTAGGCAATGAGCAGCTCTTC
TRBJ2-2 | TRBV6-1 | - | - | CASTKGTLNTGELFF | TGTGCCAGCACCAAGGGGACACTTAACACCGGGGAGCTGTTTTTT
TRBJ2-2 | TRBV7-8 | TRBD2 | many | CASSPPRLAGTGELFF | TGTGCCAGCAGCCCACCGCGGCTAGCGGGGACCGGGGAGCTGTTTTTT
TRBJ2-3 | TRBV21-1 | - | few | CASSRTGSIADTQYF | TGTGCCAGCAGCAGGACAGGGAGTATTGCAGATACGCAGTATTTT
TRBJ2-1 | TRBV18 | - | few | CASSPPSRRSYNEQFF | TGTGCCAGCTCACCACCGAGCCGCCGCTCCTACAATGAGCAGTTCTTC
TRBJ2-7 | TRBV12-3/TRBV12-4 | TRBD1 | many | CASRRTGVYEQYF | TGTGCCAGCAGGCGGACAGGGGTCTACGAGCAGTACTTC
TRBJ2-2 | TRBV12-3/TRBV12-4 | - | few | CASRKPQGSGELFF | TGTGCCAGCAGAAAACCACAGGGATCCGGGGAGCTGTTTTTT
TRBJ2-1 | TRBV5-1 | TRBD1 | - | CASSLADRGLGEQFF | TGCGCCAGCAGCTTGGCCGACAGGGGGCTAGGGGAGCAGTTCTTC
TRBJ1-5 | TRBV10-3 | - | - | CATGTNNQPQHF | TGTGCCACCGGGACCAACAATCAGCCCCAGCATTTT
TRBJ2-1 | TRBV10-3 | TRBD1 | - | CAISVLPGQGATEQFF | TGTGCCATCAGCGTATTACCGGGACAGGGGGCGACTGAGCAGTTCTTC
TRBJ2-1 | TRBV24-1 | - | - | CATSDLPGRESSYNEQFF | TGTGCCACCAGTGATCTCCCGGGGCGGGAAAGCTCCTACAATGAGCAGTTCTTC
TRBJ2-3 | TRBV7-2 | - | many | CASSLERRTDTQYF | TGTGCCAGCAGCTTAGAGAGACGAACAGATACGCAGTATTTT
TRBJ2-7 | TRBV5-1 | TRBD1 | many | CASSRTGSYEQYF | TGTGCCAGCAGTCGGACAGGGTCGTACGAGCAGTACTTC
TRBJ2-3 | TRBV20-1 | TRBD1 | - | CSAGRRDRDTDTQYF | TGCAGTGCCGGGCGAAGGGACAGGGATACAGATACGCAGTATTTT
TRBJ1-5 | TRBV6-1 | TRBD1 | few | CASSEPTGMGNQPQHF | TGTGCCAGCAGTGAACCGACAGGGATGGGCAATCAGCCCCAGCATTTT
TRBJ1-3 | TRBV29-1 | TRBD1 | few | CSGVQGASGNTIYF | TGCAGCGGGGTCCAGGGGGCCTCTGGAAACACCATATATTTT
TRBJ2-7 | TRBV12-3/TRBV12-4 | TRBD1 | - | CASSFWSGGAHEQYF | TGTGCCAGCAGTTTTTGGTCAGGGGGCGCCCACGAGCAGTACTTC
TRBJ1-2 | TRBV7-2 | - | - | CASSRDSLNYGYTF | TGTGCCAGCAGCCGCGACAGCTTAAACTATGGCTACACCTTC
TRBJ2-1 | TRBV4-3 | - | many | CASSQDYTPRNEQFF | TGCGCCAGCAGCCAAGACTATACCCCCCGGAATGAGCAGTTCTTC
TRBJ2-5 | TRBV27 | - | - | CASNPWPSKNTQYF | TGTGCCAGCAACCCTTGGCCTAGTAAGAACACCCAGTACTTC
TRBJ2-1 | TRBV4-3 | - | many | CASSQAHSGLYNEQFF | TGCGCCAGCAGCCAAGCCCACTCAGGCCTGTACAATGAGCAGTTCTTC
TRBJ2-7 | TRBV11-2 | - | many | CASSLSSSRRVPSYEQYF | TGTGCCAGCAGCTTATCAAGCAGTCGGAGGGTCCCTTCCTACGAGCAGTACTTC
TRBJ2-1 | TRBV5-1 | - | few | CASSETTLTGVYNEQFF | TGCGCCAGCAGCGAGACTACTTTGACTGGTGTTTACAATGAGCAGTTCTTC
TRBJ2-5 | TRBV20-1 | - | few | CSARDLTLQETQYF | TGCAGTGCTAGAGATCTCACACTTCAAGAGACCCAGTACTTC
TRBJ2-5 | TRBV29-1 | - | many | CSVEFGGQETQYF | TGCAGCGTTGAATTTGGGGGCCAAGAGACCCAGTACTTC
TRBJ2-5 | TRBV4-3 | TRBD1 | - | CASSQGVGQRRETQYF | TGCGCCAGCAGCCAAGGGGTGGGACAGAGGAGGGAGACCCAGTACTTC
TRBJ2-5 | TRBV4-1 | TRBD1 | few | CASSHHGTASQETQYF | TGCGCCAGCAGCCATCACGGGACAGCCTCGCAAGAGACCCAGTACTTC
TRBJ1-5 | TRBV4-3 | - | few | CASSQEGGGPQHF | TGCGCCAGCAGCCAAGAAGGAGGAGGTCCCCAGCATTTT
TRBJ2-2 | TRBV6-2/TRBV6-3 | TRBD2 | - | CASSGILAGGWNTGELFF | TGTGCCAGCAGCGGTATACTAGCGGGGGGCTGGAACACCGGGGAGCTGTTTTTT
TRBJ2-1 | TRBV5-6 | - | - | CASSLAGPHAEQFF | TGTGCCAGCAGCTTGGCTGGACCCCACGCTGAGCAGTTCTTC
TRBJ2-1 | TRBV6-2/TRBV6-3 | - | few | CASRDHGAGTTGF | TGTGCCAGCAGGGACCACGGTGCGGGGACGACGGGCTTC
TRBJ1-2 | TRBV25-1 | - | many | CASSEPDRYYGYTF | TGTGCCAGCAGTGAACCGGACAGATACTATGGCTACACCTTC
TRBJ2-1 | TRBV5-1 | TRBD2 | many | CASSSTSGGLEQFF | TGCGCCAGCAGCTCCACTAGCGGGGGTTTAGAGCAGTTCTTC
TRBJ2-1 | TRBV7-3 | TRBD2 | - | CASSLSHNPWTSGRNEQFF | TGTGCCAGCAGCTTAAGCCACAACCCGTGGACTAGCGGGAGGAATGAGCAGTTCTTC
TRBJ2-7 | TRBV15 | TRBD1 | - | CATSREVGGQGYYEQYF | TGTGCCACCAGCAGAGAGGTTGGGGGACAGGGATACTACGAGCAGTACTTC
TRBJ1-5 | TRBV5-1 | TRBD1 | many | CASSWSGTEGQPQHF | TGCGCCAGCAGCTGGTCGGGGACAGAGGGTCAGCCCCAGCATTTT
TRBJ1-2 | TRBV12-3/TRBV12-4 | - | few | CASSLAGWTYYTF | TGTGCCAGCAGTTTAGCGGGTTGGACCTACTACACCTTC
TRBJ2-4 | TRBV6-2/TRBV6-3 | TRBD1 | - | CASSSDRGIVAKNIQYF | TGTGCCAGCAGTTCGGACAGGGGTATTGTAGCCAAAAACATTCAGTACTTC
TRBJ2-7 | TRBV15 | - | - | CATSGDPRARSYEQYF | TGTGCCACCAGCGGAGACCCGAGGGCTAGATCCTACGAGCAGTACTTC
TRBJ2-3 | TRBV20-1 | - | many | CSANKGSTDTQYF | TGCAGTGCTAATAAGGGGAGCACAGATACGCAGTATTTT
TRBJ2-1 | TRBV6-2/TRBV6-3 | - | - | CASSYSLQGSSYNEQFF | TGTGCCAGCAGTTACTCATTACAGGGCAGCTCCTACAATGAGCAGTTCTTC
TRBJ1-1 | TRBV2 | - | - | CASSDQGNTEAFF | TGTGCCAGCAGCGACCAGGGAAACACTGAAGCTTTCTTT
TRBJ2-7 | TRBV5-6 | - | - | CASSLIGAEDEQYF | TGTGCCAGCAGCTTGATTGGGGCTGAGGACGAGCAGTACTTC
TRBJ2-7 | TRBV28 | TRBD1 | few | CASRGDRGQVGSYEQYF | TGTGCCAGCAGAGGCGACAGGGGGCAAGTCGGCTCCTACGAGCAGTACTTC
TRBJ2-1 | TRBV9 | TRBD2 | - | CASSGGGLEFF | TGTGCCAGCAGCGGGGGAGGGTTGGAGTTCTTC
TRBJ2-7 | TRBV5-4 | - | few | CASSSAPGPHYEQYF | TGTGCCAGCAGCTCGGCCCCGGGACCGCACTACGAGCAGTACTTC
TRBJ2-1 | TRBV7-8 | - | - | CASSEGLFRNEQFF | TGTGCCAGCAGCGAAGGGCTTTTTCGGAATGAGCAGTTCTTC
TRBJ2-3 | TRBV10-3 | - | many | CATGAHGTDTQYF | TGTGCCACCGGGGCTCATGGCACAGATACGCAGTATTTT
TRBJ1-4 | TRBV7-9 | - | - | CASSLGDGPPSEKLFF | TGTGCCAGCAGCTTAGGAGACGGGCCACCGAGTGAAAAACTGTTTTTT